These T cell receptor beta chains were read from a single sample in a study of shared clonotypes between healthy human individuals. The repertoire was sequenced with immunoSEQ multiplex PCR; TCRdb's copy has only in-frame clones and lacks some. The sample lists roughly 1,100,000 clones; approximately 72% were seen once. Sequencing was performed on memory CD4+ T cells sorted from blood. The receptors stem from a man aged 18 to 35 in good health. Both conserved end residues are part of each CDR3. D genes are given only for firm matches. Clone size appears in some rows only: once, few, many, or a class for an expanded clone.

cdr3_aa: CASSPRQETQYF
cdr3_nt: TGTGCCAGCTCACCGCGCCAAGAGACCCAGTACTTC
v_call: TRBV18
clone_size: .
j_call: TRBJ2-5
d_call: .

cdr3_aa: CASSQGGGGQETQYF
cdr3_nt: TGTGCCAGCAGCCAGGGAGGGGGAGGGCAAGAGACCCAGTACTTC
v_call: TRBV7-2
clone_size: once
j_call: TRBJ2-5
d_call: .

cdr3_aa: CASSLDRPNTEAFF
cdr3_nt: TGCGCCAGCAGCCTGGACAGGCCGAACACTGAAGCTTTCTTT
v_call: TRBV5-1
clone_size: .
j_call: TRBJ1-1
d_call: TRBD1

cdr3_aa: CASSELQRNEKLFF
cdr3_nt: TGTGCCAGCAGTGAACTACAGCGTAATGAAAAACTGTTTTTT
v_call: TRBV2
clone_size: .
j_call: TRBJ1-4
d_call: .

cdr3_aa: CALSQGGAGELFF
cdr3_nt: TGTGCCCTCTCTCAGGGGGGCGCCGGGGAGCTGTTTTTT
v_call: TRBV10-3
clone_size: .
j_call: TRBJ2-2
d_call: .

cdr3_aa: CASSAPPGELFF
cdr3_nt: TGTGCCAGCAGTGCACCGCCCGGGGAGCTGTTTTTT
v_call: TRBV2
clone_size: .
j_call: TRBJ2-2
d_call: .

cdr3_aa: CASSYLGNNQPQHF
cdr3_nt: TGTGCCAGCAGTTACTTAGGGAATAATCAGCCCCAGCATTTT
v_call: TRBV6-5
clone_size: .
j_call: TRBJ1-5
d_call: .

cdr3_aa: CASSIEARANQPQHF
cdr3_nt: TGTGCCAGTAGTATAGAGGCCAGAGCAAATCAGCCCCAGCATTTT
v_call: TRBV19
clone_size: few
j_call: TRBJ1-5
d_call: .

cdr3_aa: CASSRLAGGVGEQFF
cdr3_nt: TGCGCCAGCAGCAGGCTAGCGGGAGGAGTAGGGGAGCAGTTCTTC
v_call: TRBV5-1
clone_size: .
j_call: TRBJ2-1
d_call: TRBD2

cdr3_aa: CASSFSLTIAYEQYF
cdr3_nt: TGTGCCAGCAGCTTTTCCCTAACAATAGCCTACGAGCAGTACTTC
v_call: TRBV7-2
clone_size: .
j_call: TRBJ2-7
d_call: .

cdr3_aa: CASSLEGADTF
cdr3_nt: TGCGCCAGCAGCCTCGAGGGGGCTGACACCTTC
v_call: TRBV5-1
clone_size: .
j_call: TRBJ1-2
d_call: TRBD1

cdr3_aa: CASSPPGSAQETQYF
cdr3_nt: TGTGCCAGCTCACCACCCGGGTCGGCCCAAGAGACCCAGTACTTC
v_call: TRBV18
clone_size: .
j_call: TRBJ2-5
d_call: .

cdr3_aa: CASSARLGADGYTF
cdr3_nt: TGTGCCAGCAGCGCCCGTTTGGGGGCGGATGGCTACACCTTC
v_call: TRBV6-5
clone_size: few
j_call: TRBJ1-2
d_call: .

cdr3_aa: CASSDSSRQPGTQYF
cdr3_nt: TGTGCCAGCAGTGACTCGAGTCGACAGCCTGGGACGCAGTATTTT
v_call: TRBV6-4
clone_size: .
j_call: TRBJ2-3
d_call: .

cdr3_aa: CASSQVGNSYNSPLHF
cdr3_nt: TGTGCCAGCAGCCAAGTGGGGAACTCCTATAATTCACCCCTCCACTTT
v_call: TRBV14
clone_size: .
j_call: TRBJ1-6
d_call: .

cdr3_aa: CASSDGSNQPQHF
cdr3_nt: TGTGCCAGTAGTGACGGTAGCAATCAGCCCCAGCATTTT
v_call: TRBV19
clone_size: few
j_call: TRBJ1-5
d_call: .

cdr3_aa: CAGKQGANEKLFF
cdr3_nt: TGTGCCGGCAAACAGGGTGCTAATGAAAAACTGTTTTTT
v_call: TRBV6-6
clone_size: .
j_call: TRBJ1-4
d_call: .

cdr3_aa: CASTTDGRGNQPQHF
cdr3_nt: TGTGCCAGCACCACAGACGGCAGGGGCAATCAGCCCCAGCATTTT
v_call: TRBV7-9
clone_size: .
j_call: TRBJ1-5
d_call: .

cdr3_aa: CSVGSIYEQYF
cdr3_nt: TGCAGCGTTGGATCCATCTACGAGCAGTACTTC
v_call: TRBV29-1
clone_size: .
j_call: TRBJ2-7
d_call: .

cdr3_aa: CASSLSDMIYEQYF
cdr3_nt: TGTGCCAGCAGTTTATCGGACATGATCTACGAGCAGTACTTC
v_call: TRBV28
clone_size: .
j_call: TRBJ2-7
d_call: .

cdr3_aa: CASSLKGSPLHF
cdr3_nt: TGTGCCAGCAGCTTGAAGGGTTCACCCCTCCACTTT
v_call: TRBV7-2
clone_size: .
j_call: TRBJ1-6
d_call: .

cdr3_aa: CSVGSGTGQANVLTF
cdr3_nt: TGCAGCGTTGGAAGCGGGACAGGGCAGGCCAACGTCCTGACTTTC
v_call: TRBV29-1
clone_size: .
j_call: TRBJ2-6
d_call: TRBD1

cdr3_aa: CASQDLRSTGNQPQHF
cdr3_nt: TGCGCCAGCCAAGACCTACGCTCAACAGGCAATCAGCCCCAGCATTTT
v_call: TRBV4-1
clone_size: .
j_call: TRBJ1-5
d_call: .

cdr3_aa: CAITGSGNTIYF
cdr3_nt: TGTGCCATCACGGGGTCTGGAAACACCATATATTTT
v_call: TRBV10-3
clone_size: .
j_call: TRBJ1-3
d_call: .

cdr3_aa: CASSLGQYRQTNTGELFF
cdr3_nt: TGTGCCAGCAGCTTAGGCCAATACCGACAGACCAACACCGGGGAGCTGTTTTTT
v_call: TRBV7-8
clone_size: once
j_call: TRBJ2-2
d_call: .

cdr3_aa: CASSPRGVGTYEQYF
cdr3_nt: TGTGCCAGCAGCCCCCGCGGGGTCGGGACCTACGAGCAGTACTTC
v_call: TRBV7-2
clone_size: .
j_call: TRBJ2-7
d_call: .

cdr3_aa: CASSYQGPPGTGELFF
cdr3_nt: TGTGCCAGCAGTTATCAGGGACCGCCAGGCACCGGGGAGCTGTTTTTT
v_call: TRBV6-9
clone_size: .
j_call: TRBJ2-2
d_call: .

cdr3_aa: CASSQFRGGSYEQYF
cdr3_nt: TGTGCCAGCAGCCAATTCCGGGGCGGCTCCTACGAGCAGTACTTC
v_call: TRBV14
clone_size: .
j_call: TRBJ2-7
d_call: .

cdr3_aa: CAWSKGTGSTEAFF
cdr3_nt: TGTGCCTGGAGCAAGGGGACAGGGAGTACTGAAGCTTTCTTT
v_call: TRBV30
clone_size: once
j_call: TRBJ1-1
d_call: TRBD1

cdr3_aa: CAWNPGQRSYEQYF
cdr3_nt: TGTGCCTGGAATCCAGGGCAACGCTCCTACGAGCAGTACTTC
v_call: TRBV30
clone_size: .
j_call: TRBJ2-7
d_call: .

cdr3_aa: CASSYSYNEQFF
cdr3_nt: TGTGCCAGCAGTTACTCGTACAATGAGCAGTTCTTC
v_call: TRBV6-6
clone_size: few
j_call: TRBJ2-1
d_call: .

cdr3_aa: CASSSGGGDSGNTIYF
cdr3_nt: TGTGCCAGCAGTTCGGGAGGGGGGGACTCTGGAAACACCATATATTTT
v_call: TRBV28
clone_size: few
j_call: TRBJ1-3
d_call: .

cdr3_aa: CASSSLAGRTDTQYF
cdr3_nt: TGTGCCAGCAGTTCTTTGGCGGGGAGGACAGATACGCAGTATTTT
v_call: TRBV6-6
clone_size: .
j_call: TRBJ2-3
d_call: .

cdr3_aa: CASKLDPSTDTQYF
cdr3_nt: TGTGCCAGCAAGTTGGATCCTAGCACAGATACGCAGTATTTT
v_call: TRBV6-1
clone_size: .
j_call: TRBJ2-3
d_call: .

cdr3_aa: CSGGTGPTYEQYF
cdr3_nt: TGCAGCGGGGGGACAGGACCAACCTACGAGCAGTACTTC
v_call: TRBV29-1
clone_size: .
j_call: TRBJ2-7
d_call: TRBD1

cdr3_aa: CAIRRTSGSYEQYF
cdr3_nt: TGTGCCATCAGGCGGACTAGCGGGAGCTACGAGCAGTACTTC
v_call: TRBV10-3
clone_size: .
j_call: TRBJ2-7
d_call: TRBD2

cdr3_aa: CASSDLGLSTDTQYF
cdr3_nt: TGTGCCAGCAGCGACCTCGGACTTAGCACAGATACGCAGTATTTT
v_call: TRBV9
clone_size: .
j_call: TRBJ2-3
d_call: .

cdr3_aa: CASYRADYGYTF
cdr3_nt: TGTGCCAGTTACAGGGCCGACTATGGCTACACCTTC
v_call: TRBV6-1
clone_size: .
j_call: TRBJ1-2
d_call: .

cdr3_aa: CASSSSVADTQYF
cdr3_nt: TGTGCTAGCAGTTCCTCAGTCGCAGATACGCAGTATTTT
v_call: TRBV7-7
clone_size: many
j_call: TRBJ2-3
d_call: .

cdr3_aa: CASSPGFPTNEKLFF
cdr3_nt: TGTGCCAGCAGCCCAGGATTTCCAACTAATGAAAAACTGTTTTTT
v_call: TRBV5-4
clone_size: .
j_call: TRBJ1-4
d_call: .

cdr3_aa: CASSFAGGGAGELFF
cdr3_nt: TGTGCCAGCAGTTTTGCCGGGGGAGGGGCCGGGGAGCTGTTTTTT
v_call: TRBV28
clone_size: .
j_call: TRBJ2-2
d_call: TRBD2

cdr3_aa: CASSESRTGISGEQYF
cdr3_nt: TGCGCCAGCAGTGAGTCGAGGACAGGAATTTCGGGCGAGCAGTACTTC
v_call: TRBV10-1
clone_size: many
j_call: TRBJ2-7
d_call: TRBD1